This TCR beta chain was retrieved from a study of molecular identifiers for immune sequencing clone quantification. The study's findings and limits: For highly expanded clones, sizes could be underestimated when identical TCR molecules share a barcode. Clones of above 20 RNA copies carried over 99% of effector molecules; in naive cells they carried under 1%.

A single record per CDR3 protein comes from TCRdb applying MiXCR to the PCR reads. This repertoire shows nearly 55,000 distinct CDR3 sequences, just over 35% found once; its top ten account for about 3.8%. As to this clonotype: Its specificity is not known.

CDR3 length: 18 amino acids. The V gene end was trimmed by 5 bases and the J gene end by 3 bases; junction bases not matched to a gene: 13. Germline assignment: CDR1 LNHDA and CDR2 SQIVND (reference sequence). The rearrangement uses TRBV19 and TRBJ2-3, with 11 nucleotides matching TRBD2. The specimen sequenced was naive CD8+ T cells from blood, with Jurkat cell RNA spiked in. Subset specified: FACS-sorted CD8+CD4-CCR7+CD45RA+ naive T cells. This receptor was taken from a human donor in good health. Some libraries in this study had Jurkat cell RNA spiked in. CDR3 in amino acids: CASSAALLAGVVTDTQYF. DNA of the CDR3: TGTGCCAGTAGTGCGGCACTACTAGCGGGAGTTGTGACAGATACGCAGTATTTT.